Sequencing of this T cell receptor beta chain was carried out in a study of T cells in Graves' hyperthyroidism and ophthalmopathy. The study, taken as a whole, reports: Progression to ophthalmopathy was predicted a median of 6.5 months early.

Diagnostic assessment was based on clinical symptoms, serum thyroxine and TRAb, thyroid ultrasound and orbital computed tomography. This clonotype was seen more than once but under ten times. Its specificity is unknown. Amplification of TCR beta CDR3 regions was performed using RNA transcripts as template. The study used the HTBI primer set for a first-round RT-PCR of the TCR CDR3. One entry per CDR3 protein, called by TCRdb with MiXCR from the multiplex PCR reads. The table includes around 600,000 distinct CDR3 sequences, about 45% detected once. Germline V gene data show CDR1 as SNHLY and CDR2 as FYNNEI. The CDR3 extends over 14 amino acids. Trimming left V 4 bases short and J 2 bases short, with 12 bases between.

The genes are TRBV2 and TRBJ2-7; D gene ambiguous. The origin of this receptor is an adult man with Graves' disease, either hyperthyroidism or ophthalmopathy (not recorded which). Sequencing used peripheral blood or thyroid tissue (not recorded which). The CDR3 DNA sequence: TGTGCCAGCAGTGTGAAGGGTAATCCCTACGAGCAGTACTTC. This gives the protein CASSVKGNPYEQYF.